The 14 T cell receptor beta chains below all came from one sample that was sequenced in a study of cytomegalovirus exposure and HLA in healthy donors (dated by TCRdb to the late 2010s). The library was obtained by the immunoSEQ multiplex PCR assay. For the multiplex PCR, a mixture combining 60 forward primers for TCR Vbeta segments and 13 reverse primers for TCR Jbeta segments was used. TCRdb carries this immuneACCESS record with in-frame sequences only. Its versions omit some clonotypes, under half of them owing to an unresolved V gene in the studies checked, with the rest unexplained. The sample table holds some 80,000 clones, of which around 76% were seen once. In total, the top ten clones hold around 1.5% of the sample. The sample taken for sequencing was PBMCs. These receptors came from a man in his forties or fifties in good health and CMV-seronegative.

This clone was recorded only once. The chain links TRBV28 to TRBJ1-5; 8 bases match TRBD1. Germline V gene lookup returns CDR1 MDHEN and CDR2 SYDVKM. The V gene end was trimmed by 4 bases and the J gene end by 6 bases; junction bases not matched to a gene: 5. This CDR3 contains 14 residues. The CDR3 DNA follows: TGTGCCAGCAGTTCGGACAGGGACACTCAGCCCCAGCATTTT. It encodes CASSSDRDTQPQHF.

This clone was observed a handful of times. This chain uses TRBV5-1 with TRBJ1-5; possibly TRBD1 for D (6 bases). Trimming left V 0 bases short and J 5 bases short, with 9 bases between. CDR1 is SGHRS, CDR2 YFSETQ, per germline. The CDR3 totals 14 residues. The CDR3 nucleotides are TGCGCCAGCAGCTTGGGCGCAGGGGATCAGCCCCAGCATTTT. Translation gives CASSLGAGDQPQHF. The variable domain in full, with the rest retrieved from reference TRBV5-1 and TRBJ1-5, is KAGVTQTPRYLIKTRGQQVTLSCSPISGHRSVSWYQQTPGQGLQFLFEYFSETQRNKGNFPGRFSGRQFSNSRSEMNVSTLELGDSALYLCASSLGAGDQPQHFGDGTRLSIL.

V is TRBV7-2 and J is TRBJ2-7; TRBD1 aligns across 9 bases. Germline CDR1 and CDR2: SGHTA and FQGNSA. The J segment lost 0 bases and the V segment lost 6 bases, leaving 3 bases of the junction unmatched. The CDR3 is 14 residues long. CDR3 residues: CASRETGGSYEQYF. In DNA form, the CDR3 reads TGTGCCAGCAGAGAGACAGGGGGCTCCTACGAGCAGTACTTC.

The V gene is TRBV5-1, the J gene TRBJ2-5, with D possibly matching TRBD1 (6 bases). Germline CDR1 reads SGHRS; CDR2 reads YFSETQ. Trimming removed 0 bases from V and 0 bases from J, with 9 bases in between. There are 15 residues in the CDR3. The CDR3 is CASSLAQGYQETQYF. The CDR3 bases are TGCGCCAGCAGCTTGGCCCAGGGGTACCAAGAGACCCAGTACTTC.

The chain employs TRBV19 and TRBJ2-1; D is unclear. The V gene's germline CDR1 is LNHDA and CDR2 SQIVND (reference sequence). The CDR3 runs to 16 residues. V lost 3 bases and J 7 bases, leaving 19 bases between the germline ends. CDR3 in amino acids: CASSMWRPPLNNEQFF. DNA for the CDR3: TGTGCCAGTAGTATGTGGCGGCCTCCCTTAAATAATGAGCAGTTCTTC.

The CDR3 coding sequence is TGCGCCAGCAGCCGAGCCGGGACAAGACGCACCGGGGAGCTGTTTTTT. Translation gives CASSRAGTRRTGELFF. The chain couples TRBV4-1 to TRBJ2-2; tentatively, D is TRBD1 (6 bases). Germline values: CDR1 MGHRA, CDR2 YSYEKL. The V gene lost 4 bases and the J gene lost 4 bases, with 16 bases spanning the gap. The CDR3 spans 16 residues.

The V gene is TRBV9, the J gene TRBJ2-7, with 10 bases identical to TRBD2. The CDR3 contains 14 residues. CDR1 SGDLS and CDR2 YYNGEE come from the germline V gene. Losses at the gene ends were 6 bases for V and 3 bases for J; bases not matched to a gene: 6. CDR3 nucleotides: TGTGCCAGCACTTACGGGACTAGCGACTACGAGCAGTACTTC. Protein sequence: CASTYGTSDYEQYF.

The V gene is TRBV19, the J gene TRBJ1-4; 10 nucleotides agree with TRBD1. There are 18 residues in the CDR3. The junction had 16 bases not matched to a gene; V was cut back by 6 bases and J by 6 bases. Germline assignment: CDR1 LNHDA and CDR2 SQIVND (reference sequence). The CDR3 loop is CASSPGRGQGRSYEKLFF. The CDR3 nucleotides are TGTGCCAGTAGCCCTGGGAGGGGACAGGGGAGATCGTATGAAAAACTGTTTTTT.

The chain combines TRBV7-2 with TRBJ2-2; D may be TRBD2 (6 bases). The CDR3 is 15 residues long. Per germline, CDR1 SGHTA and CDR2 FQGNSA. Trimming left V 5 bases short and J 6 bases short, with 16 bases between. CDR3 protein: CASSPGSISAGELFF. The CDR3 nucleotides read TGTGCCAGCAGCCCCGGGAGTATTTCCGCCGGGGAGCTGTTTTTT. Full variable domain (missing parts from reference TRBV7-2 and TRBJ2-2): GAGVSQSPSNKVTEKGKDVELRCDPISGHTALYWYRQSLGQGLEFLIYFQGNSAPDKSGLPSDRFSAERTGGSVSTLTIQRTQQEDSAVYLCASSPGSISAGELFFGEGSRLTVL.

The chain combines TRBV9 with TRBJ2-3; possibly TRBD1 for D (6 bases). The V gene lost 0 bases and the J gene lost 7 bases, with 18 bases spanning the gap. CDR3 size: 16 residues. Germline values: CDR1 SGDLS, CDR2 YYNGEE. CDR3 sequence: CASSVGVTWTANTQYF. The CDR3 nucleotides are TGTGCCAGCAGCGTAGGTGTTACGTGGACAGCGAATACGCAGTATTTT. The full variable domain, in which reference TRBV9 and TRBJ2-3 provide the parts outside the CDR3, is DSGVTQTPKHLITATGQRVTLRCSPRSGDLSVYWYQQSLDQGLQFLIQYYNGEERAKGNILERFSAQQFPDLHSELNLSSLELGDSALYFCASSVGVTWTANTQYFGPGTRLTVL.

DNA of the CDR3: TGTGCCAGCCCCTGGACTAGCGGGCCTTACGAGCAGTACTTC. Translating gives CASPWTSGPYEQYF. The chain carries TRBV27 and TRBJ2-7; 11 bases line up with TRBD2. CDR1 is MNHEY and CDR2 is SMNVEV in the germline V gene (reference sequence). This CDR3 contains 14 residues. The ends lost 8 bases at V and 4 bases at J; junction bases unmatched: 7.

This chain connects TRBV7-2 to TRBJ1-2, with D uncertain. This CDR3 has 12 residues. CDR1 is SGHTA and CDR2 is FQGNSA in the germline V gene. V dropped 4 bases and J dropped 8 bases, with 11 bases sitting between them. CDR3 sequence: CASSSRVKGYTF. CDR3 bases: TGTGCCAGCAGCTCGAGGGTAAAGGGCTACACCTTC.

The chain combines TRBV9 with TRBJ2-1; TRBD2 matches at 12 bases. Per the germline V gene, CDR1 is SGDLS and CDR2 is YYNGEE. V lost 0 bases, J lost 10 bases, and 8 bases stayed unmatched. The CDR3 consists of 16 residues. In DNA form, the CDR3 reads TGTGCCAGCAGCGTAGGGGGACTAGCGGGCCTCCACGAGCAGTTCTTC. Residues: CASSVGGLAGLHEQFF.

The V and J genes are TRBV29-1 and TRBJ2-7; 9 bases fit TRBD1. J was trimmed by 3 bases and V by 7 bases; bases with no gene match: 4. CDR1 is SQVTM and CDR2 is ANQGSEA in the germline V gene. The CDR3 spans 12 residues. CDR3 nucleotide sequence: TGCAGCGGGGGACAGGGAGGCTACGAGCAGTACTTC. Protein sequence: CSGGQGGYEQYF.